The T cell receptor (beta chain) under discussion was sequenced for a study of read filtering for tumor transcriptome and immune sequencing. Findings of the study overall: Even smaller IR-seq throughput identified most shared clonotypes. Dropping single-read clonotypes raised IR-seq and RNA-seq shared-clonotype correlation.

Sampling of bone marrow took place during active disease in every patient. Germline V gives CDR1 LNHDA, CDR2 SQIVND (reference sequence). The CDR3 length is 13 residues. The junction had 6 bases not matched to a gene; V was cut back by 8 bases and J by 2 bases. The library was built from about 400 ng RNA with molecular barcoded adaptors for alpha/delta and beta/gamma chains. MiXCR, run by TCRdb on the reads, gives a single entry per CDR3 protein. The data show about 46,000 distinct CDR3 sequences, with about a fifth seen just once and approximately 38% held by the top ten. Worth noting for this clonotype: Its target is unknown.

The chain recombines TRBV19 with TRBJ2-7; 7 positions agree with TRBD2. This receptor was taken from a donor at least 40 years old with multiple myeloma. The sequenced sample was a population of CD138-negative cells sorted from bone marrow. CDR3 residues: CASGGDAAYEQYF. CDR3 in DNA: TGTGCCAGTGGGGGGGACGCGGCCTACGAGCAGTACTTC.